This entry concerns a single T cell receptor beta chain. This sample was taken from a study of CD8+ T cells in alopecia areata. Study at large: Twice daily, treated patients received 5 to 10 mg of oral tofacitinib.

RNA extraction was followed by reverse transcription into cDNA, which acted as the sequencing template. The protocol was immunoSEQ multiplex PCR, while the TCRdb copy is restricted to in-frame clones and leaves out a portion. The table lists some 14,000 clones, about 50% of them singletons. Punch biopsies of lesional scalp, plus peripheral blood, were taken from alopecia areata patients. V was shortened by 0 bases and J by 2 bases, with 20 bases between the two germline ends. This CDR3 spans 18 amino acids. The source was skin, collected at week 0. The clonotype comes from a human donor with alopecia areata. The V gene is TRBV23-1, the J gene TRBJ2-7, with D perhaps given as TRBD1 or TRBD2 (5 bases each). TRBV23-1 is filed as an ORF, its function uncertain. The CDR3 DNA follows: TGCGCCAGCAGTCAATCCATCCCCGGGGCCCCTATTCCCTACGAGCAGTACTTC. This gives the protein CASSQSIPGAPIPYEQYF.